The entry that follows covers one T cell receptor (beta chain) sequence. This entry comes from a study of blood T cell repertoires in COVID-19. As for the study in general: Specimens from acute and convalescent COVID-19 originated in the United States, Italy and Spain. The analysed material was cDNA or gDNA that came from T cells, B-cell-depleted T cells, or PBMCs.

Assay used: immunoSEQ multiplex PCR; TCRdb lists only in-frame clones, some missing. The sample includes around 230,000 clones, around 80% of them seen just once. Germline CDR1 is SGHKS and CDR2 is YYEKEE (reference sequence). The CDR3 loop spans 18 amino acids. Trimming took 4 bases from V and 5 from J; bases not matched to a gene: 16. Sequenced sample: peripheral blood. The chain has TRBV5-5 and TRBJ2-2; TRBD1 matches at 8 bases. This receptor was obtained from a man aged 35 to 55 who had recovered from COVID-19. CDR3 bases: TGTGCCAGCAGCCGCAGAATAGCAGGGGGCGCGGGAACCGGGGAGCTGTTTTTT. Protein: CASSRRIAGGAGTGELFF.